This T cell receptor beta chain appears in the sequencing data of a study of blood T cell repertoires in COVID-19. Study context: The United States, Italy and Spain provided the acute and convalescent COVID-19 samples.

How the authors handled the data: Reference gene primers were amplified, and this amplification served to estimate nucleated cell counts. TCRdb's copy holds only in-frame clones and misses some; the assay was immunoSEQ multiplex PCR. The V and J calls and the clone size are those of that table, but D and trimming were determined from the DNA. The table has approximately 280,000 clones, approximately 85% seen once; the top ten hold 4.5% to 6%. The count of this clone is one. Unmatched junction bases numbered 9, after V lost 4 bases and J lost 0 bases. This CDR3 has 18 amino acids. Germline CDR1 and CDR2: SGDLS and YYNGEE.

This clonotype originated in a man in his fifties or sixties with active or convalescent COVID-19. Material for sequencing was peripheral blood. The rearrangement joins TRBV9 to TRBJ2-6; 8 bases are a match to TRBD1. The CDR3 DNA follows: TGTGCCAGCAGCCGCCGGGACAGGTTAAACTCTGGGGCCAACGTCCTGACTTTC. Encoded protein: CASSRRDRLNSGANVLTF. Full variable domain (missing parts from reference TRBV9 and TRBJ2-6): DSGVTQTPKHLITATGQRVTLRCSPRSGDLSVYWYQQSLDQGLQFLIQYYNGEERAKGNILERFSAQQFPDLHSELNLSSLELGDSALYFCASSRRDRLNSGANVLTFGAGSRLTVL.